This TCR beta chain came from a study of T-cell memory formation after mild COVID-19. Via MiXCR, TCRdb re-called the 5' RACE reads, giving one row per CDR3 protein. Of 250,000 to 350,000 distinct CDR3 sequences listed, roughly an eighth are singletons. V shed 4 bases, J shed 9 bases, and the junction held 3 bases outside the gene matches. The length of the CDR3 is 14 residues. The germline CDR1 and CDR2 sequences are LNHDA and SQIVND (reference sequence). The chain couples TRBV19 to TRBJ1-6, with 10 bases lining up with TRBD1. This clonotype was sampled from a man in his late teens or twenties who had mild COVID-19 (a few samples of this study predate the infection). Cell type and time point are not known. Sequenced sample: PBMCs or a T cell subset sorted from them (not recorded which). The CDR3 sequence: CASSTRTGGSPLHF. The CDR3 nucleotides read TGTGCCAGTAGTACCCGGACAGGGGGTTCACCCCTCCACTTT.